Each of the 24 T cell receptor beta chains below was sequenced from the same sample in a study of T cells in localized non-small cell lung cancer. Data came from immunoSEQ multiplex PCR; TCRdb stores just in-frame clones and leaves some out. The profile shows about 26,000 clones, 80% to 85% of them singletons. The sequenced sample was peripheral blood, obtained before any cancer treatment. These receptors were taken from a woman aged 35 to 70 with stage I lung adenocarcinoma.

This chain joins TRBV19 and TRBJ2-7; possibly TRBD1 for D (5 bases). The germline V gene encodes CDR1 LNHDA and CDR2 SQIVND (reference sequence). Trimming took off 3 bases at V and 2 bases at J, with 11 bases between the two ends. The CDR3 length is 14 residues. The CDR3 DNA follows: TGTGCCAGTAGTATGGTCAGGGCCCCCTACGAGCAGTACTTC. It translates to CASSMVRAPYEQYF.

The gene calls are TRBV7-2 and TRBJ1-5; D remains ambiguous. The CDR3 has 13 amino acids. The germline V and J ends were trimmed by 3 bases and 5 bases, with 8 bases remaining between them. Germline CDR1 is SGHTA and CDR2 is FQGNSA. CDR3 nucleotides: TGTGCCAGCAGCTTTCAATTTCATCAGCCCCAGCATTTT. This translates into CASSFQFHQPQHF.

This clone is a singleton in its sample. V and J are TRBV11-3 and TRBJ1-1, with D unclear. Germline CDR1 is SGHNT and CDR2 is YENEEA. V lost 8 bases to trimming and J lost 3 bases, with 13 bases between them. The CDR3 length is 13 residues. Here the CDR3 DNA reads TGTGCCAGCCAGTGGGAGTCGGACACTGAAGCTTTCTTT. Its protein is CASQWESDTEAFF.

The genes are TRBV5-5 and TRBJ1-1, with 8 nucleotides matching TRBD1. J lost 0 bases, V lost 0 bases, and 4 bases had no gene match. The CDR3 totals 16 residues. Germline V CDR1 and CDR2: SGHKS, YYEKEE (reference sequence). CDR3 loop: CASSLAPTGVNTEAFF. Written as DNA, the CDR3 is TGTGCCAGCAGCTTGGCTCCGACAGGGGTGAACACTGAAGCTTTCTTT.

The chain combines TRBV27 with TRBJ2-1; a possible D gene is TRBD2 (5 bases). Germline V gene lookup returns CDR1 MNHEY and CDR2 SMNVEV (reference sequence). This CDR3 is built from 13 residues. The V end lost 4 bases, the J end lost 8 bases, and 12 bases lay between the germline ends. This CDR3 reads CASSSDGVDEQFF. The CDR3 DNA is TGTGCCAGCAGTTCCGACGGGGTCGATGAGCAGTTCTTC.

The table lists this clone with a few counts. V gene TRBV6-5 combines with J gene TRBJ1-6; D is unresolved. The V and J ends lost 2 bases and 6 bases respectively, with 5 bases between them. Germline lookup yields CDR1 MNHEY and CDR2 SVGAGI. The CDR3 spans 13 residues. CDR3 in amino acids: CASSYDLNSPLHF. The DNA of the CDR3 is TGTGCCAGCAGTTACGACCTTAATTCACCCCTCCACTTT.

The rearrangement joins TRBV9 to TRBJ2-3; D is perhaps TRBD2 (5 bases). V was cut by 3 bases and J by 3 bases, with 14 bases left in between. CDR3 size: 15 residues. In germline, CDR1 is SGDLS, CDR2 YYNGEE. The CDR3 region has the DNA TGTGCCAGCAGCGCGCCCCTGCGAGGGACAGATACGCAGTATTTT. Translation: CASSAPLRGTDTQYF. The whole variable domain, filled in from reference TRBV9 and TRBJ2-3, reads DSGVTQTPKHLITATGQRVTLRCSPRSGDLSVYWYQQSLDQGLQFLIQYYNGEERAKGNILERFSAQQFPDLHSELNLSSLELGDSALYFCASSAPLRGTDTQYFGPGTRLTVL.

The gene calls are TRBV4-3 and TRBJ2-2; 10 nucleotides match TRBD1. The CDR3 covers 15 residues. Germline CDR1 LGHNA, CDR2 YSLEER. J was trimmed by 6 bases and V by 4 bases; bases with no gene match: 5. CDR3 bases: TGCGCCAGCAGCCTCGGGACAGGGGTATCCGGGGAGCTGTTTTTT. Protein sequence: CASSLGTGVSGELFF.

The chain recombines TRBV2 with TRBJ2-1; either TRBD1 or TRBD2 may supply D (8 bases each). V was pared by 7 bases and J by 8 bases, with 27 bases between. The CDR3 has 17 amino acids. Germline CDR1 reads SNHLY; CDR2 reads FYNNEI. CDR3 sequence reads: CASNRGASGFVLDEQFF. The CDR3 DNA reads TGTGCCAGCAACAGGGGGGCTAGCGGGTTCGTATTGGATGAGCAGTTCTTC.

The DNA for the CDR3 is TGCGCCAGCAGCCCCTCCTTGAGGCGGGGGGGCACAGATACGCAGTATTTT. Translation gives CASSPSLRRGGTDTQYF. This sequence joins TRBV5-1 and TRBJ2-3; 8 bases are a match to TRBD2. This CDR3 comprises 17 residues. V was clipped by 4 bases and J by 1 base; unmatched bases: 11. Germline CDR1 SGHRS, CDR2 YFSETQ.

The rearrangement joins TRBV29-1 to TRBJ1-5; 7 nucleotides align to TRBD1. Trimming cost V 0 bases and J 9 bases; bases outside gene matches: 11. CDR1 and CDR2 from the germline V gene are SQVTM and ANQGSEA. The CDR3 loop spans 15 amino acids. The CDR3 spells CSVEEGQSGGGPQHF. The DNA for the CDR3 is TGCAGCGTTGAAGAGGGACAGTCAGGAGGGGGGCCCCAGCATTTT.

This chain joins TRBV11-3 and TRBJ2-1, with no clear D. The V end was cut by 1 base, the J end by 7 bases, with 20 bases between. This CDR3 spans 17 amino acids. The germline gives CDR1 SGHNT, CDR2 YENEEA. Written as DNA, the CDR3 is TGTGCCAGCAGCTTAGGAAGCAGGTCCTTCTTCGAGAATGAGCAGTTCTTC. Residues: CASSLGSRSFFENEQFF.

The gene calls are TRBV7-2 and TRBJ2-3; the D is unclear. Germline CDR1 and CDR2: SGHTA and FQGNSA. CDR3 length: 12 amino acids. Trimming removed 8 bases at V and 2 bases at J, with 8 bases between. The CDR3 spells CASDLNTDTQYF. Written as DNA, the CDR3 is TGTGCCAGCGACCTTAACACAGATACGCAGTATTTT. Full variable domain (rest looked up from reference TRBV7-2 and TRBJ2-3): GAGVSQSPSNKVTEKGKDVELRCDPISGHTALYWYRQSLGQGLEFLIYFQGNSAPDKSGLPSDRFSAERTGGSVSTLTIQRTQQEDSAVYLCASDLNTDTQYFGPGTRLTVL.

This rearrangement joins TRBV5-1 to TRBJ1-1, with D possibly matching TRBD1 (5 bases). V gave up 4 bases and J gave up 1 base, with 20 bases separating them. The CDR3 sequence is 17 residues long. Germline-derived CDR1 and CDR2 are SGHRS and YFSETQ. CDR3 residues: CASSVGGVGVRNTEAFF. DNA of the CDR3: TGCGCCAGCAGCGTTGGAGGGGTGGGGGTGAGGAACACTGAAGCTTTCTTT. Looking up the rest from reference TRBV5-1 and TRBJ1-1 gives the full variable domain: KAGVTQTPRYLIKTRGQQVTLSCSPISGHRSVSWYQQTPGQGLQFLFEYFSETQRNKGNFPGRFSGRQFSNSRSEMNVSTLELGDSALYLCASSVGGVGVRNTEAFFGQGTRLTVV.

The chain employs TRBV30 and TRBJ1-3; no clear D. Germline lookup yields CDR1 GTSNPN and CDR2 SVGIG (reference sequence). V lost 0 bases to trimming and J lost 1 base, with 10 bases between them. The CDR3 extends over 15 amino acids. This CDR3 is CAWSVVSASGNTIYF. CDR3 nucleotides: TGTGCCTGGAGTGTAGTGTCGGCTTCTGGAAACACCATATATTTT.

The rearrangement joins TRBV7-7 to TRBJ2-2; D gene unclear. Per germline, CDR1 SSHAT and CDR2 FNYEAQ (reference sequence). Trimming shortened V by 9 bases and J by 1 base, and 12 bases separated the two germline ends. The CDR3 length is 14 residues. The CDR3 bases are TGTGCCAGTCAACGGGCTCTGAACACCGGGGAGCTGTTTTTT. Its protein is CASQRALNTGELFF.

The J gene is TRBJ2-3, the V gene TRBV2; TRBD1 aligns across 7 bases. CDR3 length: 14 residues. The ends lost 4 bases at V and 0 bases at J; junction bases unmatched: 1. The germline V gene encodes CDR1 SNHLY and CDR2 FYNNEI. CDR3 bases: TGTGCCAGCAGTGGGGGACAGAGCACAGATACGCAGTATTTT. Its protein is CASSGGQSTDTQYF.

In DNA, the CDR3 is TGTGCCAGCAGTGAACTGGTCGGGGTTTCGGGCACAGATACGCAGTATTTT. This codes for CASSELVGVSGTDTQYF. This rearrangement joins TRBV25-1 to TRBJ2-3, with a weak D call TRBD2 (5 bases). The germline gives CDR1 MGHDK, CDR2 SYGVNS. V lost 2 bases, J lost 1 base, and 16 bases lay in between. The CDR3 totals 17 residues.

The V gene is TRBV7-2, the J gene TRBJ2-2; D possibly corresponds to TRBD1 (5 bases). Between the trimmed V and J ends, which lost 3 bases and 4 bases, there was a span of 9 bases. There are 14 residues in the CDR3. Germline lookup yields CDR1 SGHTA and CDR2 FQGNSA. CDR3 DNA sequence: TGTGCCAGCAGCTTGACAGTGTCCACCGGGGAGCTGTTTTTT. The encoded protein is CASSLTVSTGELFF. The full variable domain, in which reference TRBV7-2 and TRBJ2-2 provide the parts outside the CDR3, is GAGVSQSPSNKVTEKGKDVELRCDPISGHTALYWYRQSLGQGLEFLIYFQGNSAPDKSGLPSDRFSAERTGGSVSTLTIQRTQQEDSAVYLCASSLTVSTGELFFGEGSRLTVL.

The chain is built from TRBV30 and TRBJ1-2; D is unresolved. The CDR3 contains 13 residues. With 6 bases removed from V and 6 bases from J, the gap between germline ends came to 17 bases. Germline CDR1 is GTSNPN and CDR2 is SVGIG (reference sequence). The CDR3 reads CACLRSWADGYTF. The CDR3 DNA reads TGTGCCTGCCTCAGGTCTTGGGCGGATGGCTACACCTTC.

As DNA, the CDR3 is TGCGCCAGCAGTGAAGGGGACCCCAACACCGGGGAGCTGTTTTTT. This codes for CASSEGDPNTGELFF. V and J are TRBV10-1 and TRBJ2-2; the D gene could be TRBD1 or TRBD2 (5 bases each). The V and J ends lost 3 bases and 2 bases respectively, with 10 bases between them. Germline CDR1 and CDR2: WNHNN and SYGVQD (reference sequence). The CDR3 covers 15 residues.

This clone occurred once. The rearrangement links TRBV13 to TRBJ2-1; 12 positions agree with TRBD2. Germline values: CDR1 PRHDT, CDR2 FYEKMQ (reference sequence). V shed 5 bases, J shed 9 bases, and the junction held 8 bases outside the gene matches. The CDR3 runs 15 residues. The CDR3 DNA follows: TGTGCCAGCAGCGCTCCTAGCGGGGGGGCATTTGAGCAGTTCTTC. Translated, it gives CASSAPSGGAFEQFF.

The chain couples TRBV19 to TRBJ1-1; D gene ambiguous. Trimming took off 0 bases at V and 8 bases at J, with 10 bases between the two ends. CDR1 and CDR2 (germline): LNHDA, SQIVND (reference sequence). The CDR3 runs 13 residues. The CDR3 is CASSIDVGEEAFF. The CDR3 coding sequence is TGTGCCAGTAGTATAGATGTTGGGGAGGAAGCTTTCTTT.

This sequence joins TRBV7-9 and TRBJ1-3; the D gene is possibly TRBD1 (5 bases). V was shortened by 5 bases and J by 4 bases, with 24 bases between the two germline ends. Looked up from germline, CDR1 is SEHNR and CDR2 is FQNEAQ (reference sequence). The CDR3 length is 18 residues. The CDR3, as DNA: TGTGCCAGCAGCCGCAACCCCGAGACGGGGCTACCCGGAAACACCATATATTTT. It encodes CASSRNPETGLPGNTIYF.